This T cell receptor (beta chain) came from a study of blood T cell repertoires in COVID-19. At the level of the study: Spain, Italy and the United States supplied samples that represented acute and convalescent COVID-19. T cells, B-cell-depleted T cells, or PBMCs provided the cDNA or gDNA that served as material.

Assay used: immunoSEQ multiplex PCR; TCRdb lists only in-frame clones, some missing. The sample holds more than 35,000 clones, roughly nine tenths seen once. The germline V gene encodes CDR1 SGHNT and CDR2 YYREEE (reference sequence). This CDR3 region has 16 residues. Trimming cost V 0 bases and J 0 bases, with 10 bases left between them. Specimen: peripheral blood. This clonotype was sampled from a man aged 30 to 39 with active or convalescent COVID-19. V gene TRBV5-4 combines with J gene TRBJ2-1; D not resolved. The CDR3 reads CASSLGTRRSYNEQFF. In DNA form, the CDR3 reads TGTGCCAGCAGCTTGGGTACACGCCGCTCCTACAATGAGCAGTTCTTC.